These T cell receptor beta chains were read from a single sample in a study of T-cell memory formation after mild COVID-19. TCRdb reprocessed the 5' RACE reads with MiXCR, giving one entry per CDR3 protein. The sample holds 450,000 to 650,000 distinct CDR3 sequences; about 20% are singletons and the top ten take about 8.4%. The sample taken for sequencing was PBMCs or a T cell subset sorted from them (not recorded which). The receptors stem from an adult woman who had mild COVID-19 (a few samples of this study predate the infection). Cell type and time point are not known. Both conserved end residues are part of each CDR3. D genes are given only for firm matches. Part of the rows lack a size; the others show once, few, many or a class for expanded clones.

V gene,clone size,D gene,J gene,CDR3 DNA,CDR3 protein
TRBV18,.,.,TRBJ2-3,TGTGCCAGCTCACCTACCCGTAGTCCCATTTTT,CASSPTRSPIF
TRBV12-3/TRBV12-4,.,TRBD1,TRBJ1-5,TGTGCCAGCAGCCGGGACAGGGCTGGGCCCCAGCATTTT,CASSRDRAGPQHF
TRBV5-1,.,TRBD2,TRBJ2-5,TGCGCCAGCAGCAAAGGACTAGCGGGGGTAAAACTTCAAGAGACCCAGTACTTC,CASSKGLAGVKLQETQYF
TRBV9,.,TRBD1,TRBJ2-5,TGTGCCAGCAGCGCCGTAGGTCAGGGGGCTGAGACCCAGTACTTC,CASSAVGQGAETQYF
TRBV24-1,few,.,TRBJ2-3,TGTGCCACCAGTGATTTGGGCGGAGGGGTGGGGACAGATACGCAGTATTTT,CATSDLGGGVGTDTQYF
TRBV20-1,few,TRBD2,TRBJ2-3,TGCAGTGCTAGAGATGTGGAGCGGGGGAACACAGATACGCAGTATTTT,CSARDVERGNTDTQYF
TRBV12-3/TRBV12-4,.,TRBD2,TRBJ2-7,TGTGCCAGCAGTCTAGCGGTAGGAGGCGACGAGCAGTACTTC,CASSLAVGGDEQYF
TRBV5-1,.,.,TRBJ2-3,TGCGCCAGCAGCGCGAACAGGGATGCGGCAGATACGCAGTATTTT,CASSANRDAADTQYF
TRBV7-2,.,.,TRBJ1-3,TGTGCCAGCAGCTTGAACTTTGCTGGAAACACCATATATTTT,CASSLNFAGNTIYF
TRBV29-1,few,.,TRBJ2-5,TGCAGCGTCCTGACCCGAGAGACCCAGTACTTC,CSVLTRETQYF
TRBV7-2,.,.,TRBJ2-7,TGTGCCAGCAGCGAACAGGGTGGATCCGCCTACGAGCAGTACTTC,CASSEQGGSAYEQYF
TRBV2,.,.,TRBJ1-2,TGTGCCAGCAGTCCGGCCCGGAGGGATGGCTACACCTTC,CASSPARRDGYTF
TRBV12-3/TRBV12-4,.,.,TRBJ2-7,TGTGCCAGCAGCGCGGTCGGCTACGAGCAGTACTTC,CASSAVGYEQYF
TRBV5-6,.,.,TRBJ1-4,TGTGCCAGCAGCTTGGGATACGGAACCTCTAATGAAAAACTGTTTTTT,CASSLGYGTSNEKLFF
TRBV7-6,.,.,TRBJ2-1,TGTGCCAGCAGCTTAGGTCGGGAACTTGAGCAGTTCTTC,CASSLGRELEQFF
TRBV6-6,once,TRBD2,TRBJ2-7,TGTGCCAGCAGCTCTACCGGGACTAGCTGGGGAACCACCTACGAGCAGTACTTC,CASSSTGTSWGTTYEQYF
TRBV6-5,.,.,TRBJ2-4,TGTGCCAGCAGTCCAGACCGAGGGCCAAACATTCAGTACTTC,CASSPDRGPNIQYF
TRBV24-1,few,TRBD1,TRBJ2-1,TGTGCCACCGAGGGGACAGGGGCATACAATGAGCAGTTCTTC,CATEGTGAYNEQFF
TRBV11-3,.,.,TRBJ2-1,TGTGCCAGCAGCTTAAGCGGAGCTAGCTCCTACAATGAGCAGTTCTTC,CASSLSGASSYNEQFF
TRBV4-3,few,.,TRBJ2-7,TGCGCCAGCAGCCAAGATAGTGGGGCCCTCTACGAGCAGTACTTC,CASSQDSGALYEQYF
TRBV20-1,.,.,TRBJ1-5,TGCAGTGCTAGAGAGGCAGGAAATCAGCCCCAGCATTTT,CSAREAGNQPQHF
TRBV30,.,TRBD2,TRBJ2-7,TGTGCCTGGAGTCGCGGGGGGGGACTCTCCTACGAGCAGTACTTC,CAWSRGGGLSYEQYF
TRBV3-1,.,TRBD1,TRBJ2-6,TGTGCCAGCAGCCTTGGGACAGTCTCTGGGGCCAACGTCCTGACTTTC,CASSLGTVSGANVLTF
TRBV7-2,many,.,TRBJ2-5,TGTGCCAGCAGCCCCCGGGGGCACCAAGAGACCCAGTACTTC,CASSPRGHQETQYF